These 18 T cell receptor beta chains originate from one sample sequenced in a study of PD-L1 blockade in urothelial cancer. Stated time point: peripheral blood 6 weeks after treatment start. Method: immunoSEQ multiplex PCR; TCRdb's copy keeps in-frame clones and lacks some. Of about 39,000 clones detected, 75% to 90% appear once; the ten largest clones hold over 9.5%. This material consisted of PBMCs, taken around atezolizumab (anti-PD-L1) treatment. The receptors originated from a man aged 40-49 years with urothelial cancer.

The CDR3 DNA reads TGCGCCAGCAGTCACCCTAGAGGGGGACAGGGGTCCACTTTTAATGAAAAACTGTTTTTT. It codes for CASSHPRGGQGSTFNEKLFF. The chain recombines TRBV23-1 with TRBJ1-4; 10 bases align to TRBD1. TRBV23-1 is treated as an ORF (open reading frame) with a function not yet certain. J was trimmed by 4 bases and V by 3 bases; bases with no gene match: 17. The CDR3 spans 20 residues.

The genes are TRBV6-5 and TRBJ2-6, with TRBD1 as a possible D gene (5 bases). V was trimmed by 6 bases and J by 0 bases, leaving 9 bases between them. CDR3 length equals 15 residues. Germline CDR1 and CDR2: MNHEY and SVGAGI. The CDR3 loop is CASRFDSSGANVLTF. The CDR3 bases are TGTGCCAGCAGGTTCGACAGCTCTGGGGCCAACGTCCTGACTTTC.

This clone was detected once. The chain combines TRBV15 with TRBJ2-3; D is undetermined. The V end was cut by 3 bases, the J end by 2 bases, with 3 bases between. This CDR3 has 12 amino acids. Germline V gives CDR1 LNHNV, CDR2 YYDKDF (reference sequence). CDR3 bases: TGTGCCACCAGCAGGGCCACAGATACGCAGTATTTT. Translation gives CATSRATDTQYF.

This chain joins TRBV2 and TRBJ2-7; 14 bases fit TRBD2. This CDR3 comprises 18 residues. Germline CDR1 SNHLY, CDR2 FYNNEI. Losses at the gene ends were 6 bases for V and 3 bases for J; bases not matched to a gene: 13. CDR3 in amino acids: CASSTGTSGSSKLYEQYF. CDR3 nucleotide sequence: TGTGCCAGCAGCACTGGGACTAGCGGGAGTTCTAAACTCTACGAGCAGTACTTC.

This clone was seen a few times. The J gene is TRBJ2-1, the V gene TRBV21-1; no check of the table's D call, TRBD1, against the DNA was made. TRBV21-1 is a pseudogene locus. The CDR3 spans 17 residues. The CDR3 protein is CASSKFVGQGPYNEQFF. The CDR3 nucleotides are TGTGCCAGCAGCAAATTTGTTGGACAGGGACCCTACAATGAGCAGTTCTTC.

This chain uses TRBV7-9 with TRBJ1-3; 8 bases line up with TRBD1. There are 15 residues in the CDR3. Germline trimming cut 4 bases from V and 4 bases from J; bases unmatched to any gene: 6. From germline, CDR1 is SEHNR and CDR2 FQNEAQ (reference sequence). CDR3 sequence (DNA): TGTGCCAGCAGCTCAGGGACAGGCGACGGAAACACCATATATTTT. Protein sequence: CASSSGTGDGNTIYF.

The sample holds one count of this clone. The J gene is TRBJ2-3, the V gene TRBV19, with 8 bases matching TRBD1. The junction had 11 bases not matched to a gene; V was cut back by 4 bases and J by 5 bases. The CDR3 spans 16 residues. Germline CDR1 LNHDA, CDR2 SQIVND (reference sequence). CDR3 protein: CASSTEAGGWIDTQYF. CDR3 bases: TGTGCCAGTAGTACGGAGGCAGGGGGCTGGATAGATACGCAGTATTTT.

The V and J genes are TRBV7-3 and TRBJ2-5; maybe TRBD2 (5 bases). Trimming took 5 bases from V and 4 from J, leaving 11 bases between them. Germline-derived CDR1 and CDR2 are SGHTA and FQGTGA. The CDR3 extends over 13 amino acids. CDR3 coding DNA: TGTGCCAGCAGCCCACGGACTGGAGAGACCCAGTACTTC. Translation gives CASSPRTGETQYF.

This clone turned up a few times. Different DNA sequences within this sample yield the same CDR3. This sequence joins TRBV6-6 and TRBJ2-1; 9 bases line up with TRBD1. V gave up 4 bases and J gave up 2 bases; unmatched junction bases: 6. Per germline, CDR1 MNHNY and CDR2 SVGAGI (reference sequence). The CDR3 is 16 residues long. CDR3 residues: CASSSIGTGTYNEQFF. CDR3 bases: TGTGCCAGCAGTTCCATCGGGACAGGGACCTACAATGAGCAGTTCTTC.

The rearrangement joins TRBV28 to TRBJ1-2, with TRBD1 matching over 9 bases. J gave up 8 bases and V 4 bases, and 8 bases lay outside the gene matches. Germline V gene lookup returns CDR1 MDHEN and CDR2 SYDVKM. The CDR3 runs to 14 residues. Here the CDR3 DNA reads TGTGCCAGCAGTTCCCACCGTACAGGGGGCGGCTACACCTTC. It encodes CASSSHRTGGGYTF.

The chain joins TRBV13 to TRBJ2-1; tentative D call: TRBD1 (6 bases). The CDR3 length is 10 residues. Trimming shortened V by 5 bases and J by 10 bases, and 6 bases separated the two germline ends. Per the germline V gene, CDR1 is PRHDT and CDR2 is FYEKMQ (reference sequence). The CDR3 reads CASSQGEQFF. The CDR3, as DNA: TGTGCCAGCAGCCAGGGGGAGCAGTTCTTC.

This clone was detected only once. The chain has TRBV5-5 and TRBJ2-7, with 7 bases aligning to TRBD2. Germline V gene sequence: CDR1 SGHKS, CDR2 YYEKEE (reference sequence). There are 13 residues in the CDR3. Trimming removed 2 bases from V and 4 bases from J; junction bases left unmatched: 3. CDR3 DNA sequence: TGTGCCAGCAGCTTTGGGAGGGGTTACGAGCAGTACTTC. It is translated as CASSFGRGYEQYF.

The chain is built from TRBV7-2 and TRBJ2-1; 16 bases line up with TRBD2. Germline V gene lookup returns CDR1 SGHTA and CDR2 FQGNSA. The ends lost 5 bases at V and 7 bases at J; junction bases unmatched: 2. The CDR3 is 15 amino acids. CDR3 in amino acids: CASSPGLAGGNEQFF. Written as DNA, the CDR3 is TGTGCCAGCAGCCCGGGACTAGCGGGAGGGAATGAGCAGTTCTTC.

This chain uses TRBV28 with TRBJ1-1; D gene uncertain. Between the trimmed V and J ends, which lost 6 bases and 0 bases, there was a span of 11 bases. CDR1 MDHEN and CDR2 SYDVKM come from the germline V gene. The CDR3 runs 14 residues. The CDR3 is CASSLTPMNTEAFF. In nucleotides, the CDR3 is TGTGCCAGCAGCTTGACTCCAATGAACACTGAAGCTTTCTTT.

This clone was seen only a few times. Germline and junction disagree at one end, which may indicate a read error. This chain links TRBV11-2 with TRBJ2-3; 10 nucleotides agree with TRBD2. The V gene's germline CDR1 is SGHAT and CDR2 FQNNGV. This CDR3 region has 13 residues. Here the CDR3 reads CASSPQGLADINF. In nucleotides, the CDR3 is TGTGCCAGCAGCCCCCAAGGACTAGCGGATATCAATTTT. Filled out from reference TRBV11-2 and TRBJ2-3, the complete variable domain reads EAGVAQSPRYKIIEKRQSVAFWCNPISGHATLYWYQQILGQGPKLLIQFQNNGVVDDSQLPKDRFSAERLKGVDSTLKIQPAKLEDSAVYLCASSPQGLADINFGPGTRLTVL.

This chain uses TRBV6-4 with TRBJ2-7, with D unresolved. This CDR3 has 14 amino acids. Between the trimmed V and J ends, which lost 8 bases and 0 bases, there was a span of 14 bases. Germline loops: CDR1 MRHNA, CDR2 SNTAGT. This chain's CDR3 is CASCTSRHSYEQYF. The CDR3 DNA is TGTGCCAGCTGCACCTCCAGGCACTCCTACGAGCAGTACTTC.

This chain uses TRBV6-6 with TRBJ2-1, with D possibly matching TRBD2 (5 bases). CDR3 length equals 13 residues. CDR1 is MNHNY, CDR2 SVGAGI, per germline (reference sequence). Trimming stripped 7 bases from V and 10 bases from J, with 17 bases between. The CDR3 here is CASKNLRPGEQFF. The CDR3 DNA sequence: TGTGCCAGCAAGAACCTACGCCCGGGAGAGCAGTTCTTC.

The CDR3 region has the DNA TGTGCCAGCAGTTCGACCGGGACTAACACGCAGTATTTT. It yields the protein CASSSTGTNTQYF. V is TRBV6-4 and J is TRBJ2-3; 7 positions agree with TRBD2. J was trimmed by 9 bases and V by 5 bases; bases with no gene match: 8. The CDR3 has 13 amino acids. Per the germline V gene, CDR1 is MRHNA and CDR2 is SNTAGT.